Below, 24 T cell receptor beta chains from the same sample are listed, as sequenced in a study of CD8 T cells in Susac syndrome. Reverse transcription used roughly 0.5 to 1 ug RNA and random hexamers. TCRdb reprocessed the immunoSEQ multiplex PCR reads with MiXCR, giving one entry per CDR3 protein. The sample yields about 73,000 distinct CDR3 sequences, just under 95% seen once. The sequenced sample consisted of CD8+ T cells from PBMCs. The source is a human donor with multiple sclerosis.

The chain carries TRBV4-1 and TRBJ2-7, with 9 bases matching TRBD1. Germline V gene sequence: CDR1 MGHRA, CDR2 YSYEKL. The trim removed 2 bases at V and 4 bases at J, leaving 9 bases unmatched. The CDR3 spans 16 residues. The CDR3 spells CASSQSPTGGYYEQYF. The CDR3 DNA sequence: TGCGCCAGCAGCCAATCACCGACAGGGGGTTATTACGAGCAGTACTTC.

V is TRBV3-1 and J is TRBJ2-7, with D unclear. V gave up 2 bases and J gave up 7 bases, with 12 bases separating them. This CDR3 is 13 amino acids long. Germline values: CDR1 LGHDT, CDR2 YNNKEL (reference sequence). The CDR3 nucleotides read TGTGCCAGCAGCCAAACGTGGACCAATGAGCAGTACTTC. This sequence encodes CASSQTWTNEQYF.

The V gene is TRBV9, the J gene TRBJ1-1; D ambiguous. Per the germline V gene, CDR1 is SGDLS and CDR2 is YYNGEE. With 0 bases removed from V and 3 bases from J, the gap between germline ends came to 9 bases. The CDR3 contains 14 residues. The CDR3 here is CASSVVVADTEAFF. The CDR3 DNA is TGTGCCAGCAGCGTAGTGGTGGCGGACACTGAAGCTTTCTTT.

As DNA, the CDR3 is TGCGCCAGCAGCCAAACTCGGAGGGATACGCAGTATTTT. Its protein product is CASSQTRRDTQYF. The rearrangement uses TRBV4-1 and TRBJ2-3; TRBD2 might be the D (5 bases). The CDR3 loop spans 13 amino acids. Between the trimmed V and J ends, which lost 2 bases and 6 bases, there was a span of 9 bases. Germline CDR1 is MGHRA and CDR2 is YSYEKL.

The chain employs TRBV6-5 and TRBJ1-2; D might be TRBD1 (5 bases). CDR1 MNHEY and CDR2 SVGAGI come from the germline V gene. CDR3 size: 15 residues. V shed 7 bases and J shed 5 bases, with 20 bases lying between them. The chain's CDR3 is CASTMGGGYPYGYTF. CDR3 in DNA: TGTGCCAGCACCATGGGGGGGGGTTACCCTTATGGCTACACCTTC.

This chain connects TRBV4-1 to TRBJ2-5; D is perhaps TRBD1 or TRBD2 (5 bases each). Trimming removed 0 bases at V and 5 bases at J, with 10 bases between. This CDR3 has 14 amino acids. Germline CDR1 and CDR2: MGHRA and YSYEKL. The DNA for the CDR3 is TGCGCCAGCAGCCAAGACCGATGGGGGGAGACCCAGTACTTC. Protein: CASSQDRWGETQYF.

This sequence joins TRBV5-1 and TRBJ2-2; D uncertain. CDR1 and CDR2 from the germline V gene are SGHRS and YFSETQ. This CDR3 is built from 12 residues. V dropped 1 base and J dropped 7 bases, with 5 bases sitting between them. This CDR3 reads CASSLLGGELFF. The DNA of the CDR3 is TGCGCCAGCAGCTTGCTTGGCGGGGAGCTGTTTTTT.

This sequence joins TRBV20-1 and TRBJ2-3; no firm D call. Per the germline V gene, CDR1 is DFQATT and CDR2 is SNEGSKA (reference sequence). The ends were cut back, 0 bases at V and 4 bases at J, with 14 bases in the middle. There are 15 residues in the CDR3. This CDR3 reads CSARDGLVIADTQYF. The CDR3 nucleotides read TGCAGTGCTAGAGATGGGTTAGTGATTGCAGATACGCAGTATTTT.

The genes are TRBV13 and TRBJ1-2; D ambiguous. The CDR3 totals 15 residues. Germline loops: CDR1 PRHDT, CDR2 FYEKMQ (reference sequence). Trimming pared 2 bases from V and 4 bases from J, leaving 14 bases between. In DNA form, the CDR3 reads TGTGCCAGCAGCTTAAGAAGTCAGGAGGCCTATGGCTACACCTTC. Residues: CASSLRSQEAYGYTF.

J is TRBJ2-2 and V is TRBV5-1; D is unclear. V dropped 1 base and J dropped 0 bases, with 7 bases sitting between them. Germline CDR1 is SGHRS and CDR2 is YFSETQ. The CDR3 covers 15 residues. The CDR3 spells CASSLWLANTGELFF. The CDR3 DNA is TGCGCCAGCAGCTTGTGGCTAGCGAACACCGGGGAGCTGTTTTTT.

The J gene is TRBJ2-7, the V gene TRBV7-9; tentative D call: TRBD2 (5 bases). Germline V gives CDR1 SEHNR, CDR2 FQNEAQ (reference sequence). The ends were cut back, 1 base at V and 7 bases at J, with 14 bases in the middle. There are 14 residues in the CDR3. CDR3 coding DNA: TGTGCCAGCAGCTTAGGGACTGCCCTACGGGAGCAGTACTTC. Translation gives CASSLGTALREQYF.

The J gene is TRBJ1-2, the V gene TRBV2; D is possibly TRBD1 (6 bases). CDR3 length: 13 residues. Germline CDR1 is SNHLY and CDR2 is FYNNEI. With 7 bases removed from V and 8 bases from J, the gap between germline ends came to 17 bases. The CDR3 protein is CASIYRDADGYTF. CDR3 coding DNA: TGTGCCAGCATTTACAGGGATGCGGACGGCTACACCTTC.

The chain has TRBV6-5 and TRBJ1-1; D is ambiguous. The germline gives CDR1 MNHEY, CDR2 SVGAGI. The CDR3 has 16 amino acids. The V gene lost 0 bases and the J gene lost 0 bases, with 11 bases spanning the gap. The CDR3: CASSYSPQAMNTEAFF. The CDR3 DNA is TGTGCCAGCAGTTACTCTCCCCAGGCCATGAACACTGAAGCTTTCTTT.

This chain joins TRBV6-2 or TRBV6-3 and TRBJ2-7, with TRBD1 identical over 10 bases. Germline V gene lookup returns CDR1 MNHEY and CDR2 SVGEGT. CDR3 length equals 15 residues. V lost 0 bases and J lost 6; bases outside the gene matches: 5. CDR3 sequence reads: CASSYSRTGGGEQYF. The CDR3 DNA reads as TGTGCCAGCAGTTACTCGAGGACAGGGGGGGGCGAGCAGTACTTC.

V is TRBV19 and J is TRBJ2-7; 12 bases align to TRBD1. The CDR3 has 15 residues. The V gene's germline CDR1 is LNHDA and CDR2 SQIVND (reference sequence). Trimming removed 4 bases from V and 7 bases from J; junction bases left unmatched: 8. The CDR3: CASSTSGQGADEQYF. DNA of the CDR3: TGTGCCAGTAGTACTTCGGGACAGGGGGCGGATGAGCAGTACTTC.

The chain is built from TRBV6-5 and TRBJ1-1; D unclear. The germline gives CDR1 MNHEY, CDR2 SVGAGI. V dropped 2 bases and J dropped 6 bases, with 10 bases sitting between them. The CDR3 consists of 13 residues. The CDR3 bases are TGTGCCAGCAGTTACATGGGGAGCGCTGAAGCTTTCTTT. Its protein is CASSYMGSAEAFF.

V usage is TRBV6-2 or TRBV6-3 and J usage is TRBJ1-2; tentative D call: TRBD1 (5 bases). CDR3 size: 14 residues. The germline V gene encodes CDR1 MNHEY and CDR2 SVGEGT. The V gene lost 9 bases and the J gene lost 6 bases, with 20 bases spanning the gap. The CDR3, as DNA: TGTGCCAGTTTGAGAGGGGAGTATTTTAATGGCTACACCTTC. This translates into CASLRGEYFNGYTF.

CDR3 DNA: TGTGCCAGCAAGGGGGGTAGCAATCAGCCCCAGCATTTT. Amino acid sequence: CASKGGSNQPQHF. The chain has TRBV7-9 and TRBJ1-5; a weak D match, TRBD1 (6 bases). Germline values: CDR1 SEHNR, CDR2 FQNEAQ (reference sequence). Between the trimmed V and J ends, which lost 7 bases and 0 bases, there was a span of 7 bases. The CDR3 length is 13 residues.

V and J are TRBV29-1 and TRBJ2-3; a possible D gene is TRBD1 (6 bases). V lost 5 bases to trimming and J lost 0 bases, with 15 bases between them. The CDR3 runs to 15 residues. Looked up from germline, CDR1 is SQVTM and CDR2 is ANQGSEA. The CDR3 nucleotides read TGCAGCGTTAAATGGACAGCCTCTAGCACAGATACGCAGTATTTT. Encoded protein: CSVKWTASSTDTQYF.

The CDR3 sequence is CSVEFDSEAFF. The CDR3 DNA follows: TGCAGCGTTGAATTTGACTCTGAAGCTTTCTTT. V and J are TRBV29-1 and TRBJ1-1; D remains ambiguous. The ends were cut back, 2 bases at V and 6 bases at J, with 7 bases in the middle. Germline V gene data show CDR1 as SQVTM and CDR2 as ANQGSEA. The CDR3 length is 11 residues.

The chain joins TRBV30 to TRBJ2-1; 7 bases align to TRBD2. CDR3 length equals 13 residues. V gave up 0 bases and J gave up 7 bases; unmatched junction bases: 3. CDR1 is GTSNPN, CDR2 SVGIG, per germline (reference sequence). CDR3 sequence (DNA): TGTGCCTGGAGTGTACTGGGGGGGAATGAGCAGTTCTTC. Residues: CAWSVLGGNEQFF.

The V call is TRBV7-9, the J call TRBJ2-1, with 8 nucleotides matching TRBD1. The CDR3 length is 17 residues. Germline-derived CDR1 and CDR2 are SEHNR and FQNEAQ (reference sequence). The ends lost 5 bases at V and 0 bases at J; junction bases unmatched: 9. CDR3 sequence (DNA): TGTGCCAGCAGCAAGGGACAGGACGCTGGCTCCTACAATGAGCAGTTCTTC. This sequence encodes CASSKGQDAGSYNEQFF.

The rearrangement joins TRBV12-3 or TRBV12-4 to TRBJ1-2; D unresolved. This CDR3 comprises 14 residues. V dropped 6 bases and J dropped 6 bases, with 17 bases sitting between them. The CDR3 DNA is TGTGCCAGCAGCTACTCGGATCGCTGGGATGGCTACACCTTC. Encoded protein: CASSYSDRWDGYTF.

The sample holds one count of this clonotype. The chain recombines TRBV5-4 with TRBJ1-2; no clear D gene. Trimming shortened V by 3 bases and J by 4 bases, and 13 bases separated the two germline ends. CDR1 and CDR2 (germline): SGHNT, YYREEE (reference sequence). The CDR3 loop spans 14 amino acids. DNA for the CDR3: TGTGCCAGCAGCTCAACCGGGCGCTCCTATGGCTACACCTTC. Its translation is CASSSTGRSYGYTF.